This entry describes one T cell receptor (beta chain). Its antigen is still unknown. Base qualities are not recorded, but no much larger clone differs from it by a single base. The cohort was made up of roughly 670 healthy bone marrow donors. At the time of sampling, all cohort members were nominally healthy, though unrecorded immune exposures were likely present. Of the 670 or so cohort members, roughly 290 had a positive CMV serostatus and 350 to 450 had a negative one, while no CMV serostatus was recorded for the donor. A peripheral blood sample was collected from each donor, and TCR beta sequencing was performed on peripheral blood mononuclear cells. Genomic DNA was extracted from the blood cell samples with the Qiagen DNeasy Blood Extraction Kit. The data derive from a study of cytomegalovirus exposure and HLA in healthy donors (TCRdb year 2017). At the level of the whole study: An earlier analysis of 587 of the donors reported 250 to 300 Gb of sequence data and approximately 110 million unique TCR beta sequences from 190 million or so T cells. The study was designed to test whether signatures of past pathogen exposure could be identified by cataloging public T cell receptors. Along with the roughly 670-subject first cohort, a separate validation cohort of around 120 different subjects was used. Among about 410 genotyped donors of the cohort, an average of approximately 240,000 unique TCR beta nucleotide sequences was sequenced per donor, of which about 20% were non-productive. The study profiled the T cell repertoires of approximately 700 subjects by immunosequencing and related them to cytomegalovirus serostatus. The number of typed donors differed by locus: roughly 629-630 for A, B, C, DRB1 and DQB1; some 500 for DQA1; 606 for DPA1; and about 450 for DPB1. A later genetic analysis used genome-wide SNP genotypes for about 65% of the 666 donors, treating that subset as a discovery cohort. In an earlier analysis of 500 to 650 of the donors, high-throughput TCR beta sequencing was used to judge whether each TCR beta V gene segment behaved as functional or pseudogenic. The study combined high-throughput TCR immunosequencing, statistical association of individual TCRs with disease status, and machine learning to predict cytomegalovirus infection status. A later analysis re-examined previously published TCR beta repertoires from more than 550 donors and added high-resolution HLA genotyping to investigate patterns of TCR occurrence. A handful of DR-DQ haplotypes were handled as single units for association and clustering because linkage in the cohort was strong. An early release covering around 630 HLA-typed donors comprised 250 to 350 gigabases of sequencing data and tens of millions of unique TCR sequences. Every repertoire in the discovery cohort had been generated on one and the same sequencing platform. Donor age, sex, ethnicity and CMV serostatus were compiled together with the repertoire data. HLA typing included class I and class II loci at four-digit resolution. Rather than using new phenotypic data, the later analysis identified candidate immune exposures from TCR beta sequences and from how often those sequences occurred across donors. Of the 350 to 400 genotyped donors, approximately 80% fell in the genetic ancestry cluster associated with self-reported Caucasian donors.

The library relied on the immunoSEQ multiplex PCR assay. For the multiplex PCR, a mixture combining 60 forward primers for TCR Vbeta segments and 13 reverse primers for TCR Jbeta segments was used. The CDR3 region of rearranged TCR beta genes was amplified from genomic DNA with a multiplex PCR assay. Amplified TCR beta libraries were sequenced as 87-base-pair reads on the Illumina HiSeq System. The authors' pipeline ran thus. A later analysis tallied 75 million to 85 million unique TCR beta chains across the 666 repertoires, and approximately 11 million of those chains were shared by two or more donors. A nearest-neighbor algorithm error-corrected the raw reads and collapsed the reads into unique sequences, merging closely related sequences to remove PCR and sequencing errors. CDR3 sequences were aligned to IMGT reference sequences to assign V, D and J gene segments. Each retained sequence needed at least a six-nucleotide match to both a V gene segment and a J gene segment. A rearrangement was called productive if the CDR3 had no stop codons and remained in frame with V and J, and every other rearrangement was called non-productive. Following IMGT convention, CDR3 was defined as the stretch from the second conserved V-encoded cysteine to the conserved J-encoded phenylalanine. In an earlier analysis of approximately 500 of the donors, sequences lacking an unambiguous match to a single V gene segment were excluded. In an earlier analysis of a few hundred of the donors, V segments were called functional above 56.7% productive rearrangements and were called segregating when the between-donor standard deviation exceeded 5%. A statistical classification framework was built for diagnosing cytomegalovirus status from the catalog of TCR beta chain sequences. In a later analysis, V and J genes were assigned by comparing TCR nucleotide sequences against IMGT/GENE-DB human TR gene sequences. The TCRdist pipeline was used in a later analysis to assign CDR3 sequences and most-parsimonious VDJ recombination scenarios. A later analysis defined each TCR beta chain by its CDR3 amino acid sequence plus V-gene family, and excluded reads lacking a unique V-gene family. As a way to deal with suspected cross-contamination and a sequencing artifact, a later analysis dropped more than 500 nucleotide sequences that were highly shared and had low generation probability. In a later analysis, a clonal expansion index for each public chain was calculated from normalized within-repertoire ranks of inferred template counts. In a later analysis, generation probabilities were computed using a VDJ recombination model fitted to out-of-frame rearrangements, and the results were checked against IGoR. In a later analysis, hypergeometric tests were used to score TCR-TCR, TCR-HLA and TCR-CMV co-occurrence, with a repertoire-size bias correction applied to TCR pairs. A later analysis estimated false discovery rates by permuting HLA or CMV assignments 20 times. In a later analysis, co-occurring TCRs were grouped using DBSCAN, and TCRdist sequence similarity was added for clustering within HLA-allele-positive subsets. Repertoires with fewer than 30,000 or more than 120,000 public chains were left out of co-occurrence clustering, as were four to six repertoires with anomalous nucleotide sharing. The table was pulled from immuneACCESS by TCRdb, which kept in-frame rearrangements only. Such tables lose some clones; where checked, under half of the loss comes from unresolved V genes, and the rest has no known cause. V and J calls and clone size are given by that table; D and trimming were obtained from the DNA. The sample contains over 90,000 clones, 55% to 80% of them found a single time. Jointly, the top ten make up approximately 4.8% of the sample.

What the research found in general, with its limitations: A later genetic analysis reported fewer N-insertions in productive TCRs among donors in an Asian-associated ancestry cluster than the roughly 670-donor mean. The study gave a list of roughly 150 TCR beta chains associated with cytomegalovirus. This cohort had only TCR beta chains sequenced, and the lack of alpha or paired-chain data limited which features could be detected. The authors suggested that the approach could potentially be extended to other disease states and immunological phenotypes. Correlated functional status among segregating V segments might reflect linkage disequilibrium, but an unknown experimental factor could not be ruled out. For the cohort, immune exposure information was limited to CMV serostatus. HLA typing was unavailable for some donors at each locus, so association tests used only the typed subset. In a later genetic analysis, a missense DCLRE1C variant was associated with V-gene and J-gene trimming of TCR beta chains, and the association was replicated in an independent cohort. Some IMGT-functional V segments, including TRBV6-2 and TRBV6-3, could not be distinguished by the 87-base-pair reads and were therefore excluded. In a later analysis, some 18,000 TCR beta sequences were associated with specific HLA alleles at a false discovery rate of 0.05. The presence/absence analyses assumed that sequencing depth was roughly uniform across donors, and that assumption may not be true. In an earlier analysis of 587 of the donors, most TCR beta V segments appeared in productive rearrangements about 87% or about 30% of the time, broadly matching IMGT annotations. Cytomegalovirus status was reported to be diagnosed by the classifier with high specificity and sensitivity in both the original and validation cohorts. A later analysis found that most CMV-associated TCR beta chains appeared HLA-restricted, with HLA associations seemingly driven largely by CMV exposure. In vitro tests confirmed that a few of the cytomegalovirus-associated TCR beta chains recognize cytomegalovirus antigens. A later analysis reported that several top co-occurrence clusters appeared linked to parvovirus B19, influenza, CMV and Epstein-Barr virus. A further reported finding was that TCR beta sequences accurately predicted the HLA-A and HLA-B alleles for most subjects in the first cohort. In a later analysis, HLA-associated TCR beta chains showed more clonal expansion and lower generation probabilities than non-associated chains that were equally common. A later analysis found that TCR association rates varied across HLA loci, with DRB1 alleles showing the most associated TCRs and HLA-C alleles the fewest. Approximately 18 rarely observed V segments, including chromosome 9 orphons, were excluded from the earlier analysis of a few hundred of the donors because counts were too low. Across donors, most TCR sequences were observed very rarely, whereas some public TCRs were present in many individuals. A group of highly shared sequence variants was considered likely to be a technical artifact of the sequencing pipeline. When HLA alleles, especially DR and DQ, strongly co-occurred, TCR associations were difficult to assign to individual alleles.

Trimming removed 1 base from V and 6 bases from J; the gene matches leave 11 bases unexplained. The germline V gene supplies CDR1 SGHDT and CDR2 YYEEEE. Including the terminal cysteine and phenylalanine, the CDR3 comprises 16 residues. Only the CDR3 region is kept as DNA, spanning 48 bases read in frame from base 1. Sequenced: PBMCs. The sequence joins TRBV5-6 to TRBJ2-3, with TRBD1 identical over 7 junction bases. The sequence derives from a human donor in good health. At the DNA level, the sequence is TGTGCCAGCAGCTTGTGGGGGAGAGGGGGCCGGGATACGCAGTATTTT. This codes for CASSLWGRGGRDTQYF.